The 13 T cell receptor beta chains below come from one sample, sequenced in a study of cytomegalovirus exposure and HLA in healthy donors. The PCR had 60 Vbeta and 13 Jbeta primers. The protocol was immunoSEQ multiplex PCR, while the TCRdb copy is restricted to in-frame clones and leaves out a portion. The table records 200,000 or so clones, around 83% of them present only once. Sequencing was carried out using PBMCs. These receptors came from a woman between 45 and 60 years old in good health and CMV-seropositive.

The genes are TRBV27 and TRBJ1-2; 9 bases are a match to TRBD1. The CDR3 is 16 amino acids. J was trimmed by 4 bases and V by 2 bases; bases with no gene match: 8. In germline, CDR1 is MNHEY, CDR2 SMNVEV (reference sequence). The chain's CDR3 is CASSLLPGTGSYGYTF. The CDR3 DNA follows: TGTGCCAGCAGTTTACTCCCCGGGACAGGGTCCTATGGCTACACCTTC.

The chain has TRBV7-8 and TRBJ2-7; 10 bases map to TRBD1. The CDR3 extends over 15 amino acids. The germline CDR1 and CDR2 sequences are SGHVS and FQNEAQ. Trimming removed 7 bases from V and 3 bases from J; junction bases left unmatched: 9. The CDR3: CASNPYGTGVYEQYF. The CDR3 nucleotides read TGTGCCAGCAACCCTTATGGGACAGGGGTCTACGAGCAGTACTTC.

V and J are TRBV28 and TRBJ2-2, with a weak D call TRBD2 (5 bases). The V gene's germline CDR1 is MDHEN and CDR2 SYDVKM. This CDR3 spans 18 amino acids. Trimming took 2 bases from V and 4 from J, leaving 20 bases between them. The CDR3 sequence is CASSLPGLALPPTGELFF. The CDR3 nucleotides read TGTGCCAGCAGTTTACCTGGCCTAGCCCTCCCACCCACCGGGGAGCTGTTTTTT.

The CDR3 DNA reads as TGCGCCAGCAGCTTGACTGCAGGGTCGAACACTGAAGCTTTCTTT. Translated, it gives CASSLTAGSNTEAFF. The V and J genes are TRBV5-1 and TRBJ1-1; tentatively, D is TRBD1 (5 bases). The V end lost 1 base, the J end lost 1 base, and 11 bases lay between the germline ends. The CDR3 has 15 residues. CDR1 SGHRS and CDR2 YFSETQ come from the germline V gene.

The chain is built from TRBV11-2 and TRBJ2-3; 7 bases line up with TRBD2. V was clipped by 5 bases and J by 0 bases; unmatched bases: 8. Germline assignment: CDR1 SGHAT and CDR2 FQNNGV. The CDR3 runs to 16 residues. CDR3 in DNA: TGTGCCAGCAGCGCAATCACTAGCGCCAGCACAGATACGCAGTATTTT. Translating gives CASSAITSASTDTQYF.

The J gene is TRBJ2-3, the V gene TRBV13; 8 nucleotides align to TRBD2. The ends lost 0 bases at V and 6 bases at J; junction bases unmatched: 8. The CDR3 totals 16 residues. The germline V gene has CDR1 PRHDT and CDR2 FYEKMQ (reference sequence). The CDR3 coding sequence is TGTGCCAGCAGCTTAGGGTCTAGCGGGCCTCGGGATACGCAGTATTTT. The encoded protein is CASSLGSSGPRDTQYF. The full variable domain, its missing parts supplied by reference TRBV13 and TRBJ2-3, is AAGVIQSPRHLIKEKRETATLKCYPIPRHDTVYWYQQGPGQDPQFLISFYEKMQSDKGSIPDRFSAQQFSDYHSELNMSSLELGDSALYFCASSLGSSGPRDTQYFGPGTRLTVL.

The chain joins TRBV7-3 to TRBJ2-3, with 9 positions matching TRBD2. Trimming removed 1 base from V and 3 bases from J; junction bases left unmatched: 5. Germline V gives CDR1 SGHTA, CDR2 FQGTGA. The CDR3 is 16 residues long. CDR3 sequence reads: CASSLMAGGPTDTQYF. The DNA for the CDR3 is TGTGCCAGCAGCTTAATGGCGGGAGGGCCAACAGATACGCAGTATTTT.

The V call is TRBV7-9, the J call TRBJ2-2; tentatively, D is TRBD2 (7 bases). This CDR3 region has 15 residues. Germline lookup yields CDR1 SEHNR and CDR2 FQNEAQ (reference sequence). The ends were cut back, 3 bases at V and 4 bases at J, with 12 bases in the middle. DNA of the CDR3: TGTGCCAGCAGCTTCTACAGGGAGGGCACCGGGGAGCTGTTTTTT. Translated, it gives CASSFYREGTGELFF.

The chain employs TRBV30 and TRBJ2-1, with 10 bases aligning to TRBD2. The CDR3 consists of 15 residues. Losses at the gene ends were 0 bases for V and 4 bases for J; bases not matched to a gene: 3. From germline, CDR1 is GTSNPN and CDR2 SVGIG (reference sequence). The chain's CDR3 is CAWSVMTSGYNEQFF. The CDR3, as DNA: TGTGCCTGGAGTGTAATGACTAGCGGGTACAATGAGCAGTTCTTC. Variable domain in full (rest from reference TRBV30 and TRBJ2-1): SQTIHQWPATLVQPVGSPLSLECTVEGTSNPNLYWYRQAAGRGLQLLFYSVGIGQISSEVPQNLSASRPQDRQFILSSKKLLLSDSGFYLCAWSVMTSGYNEQFFGPGTRLTVL.

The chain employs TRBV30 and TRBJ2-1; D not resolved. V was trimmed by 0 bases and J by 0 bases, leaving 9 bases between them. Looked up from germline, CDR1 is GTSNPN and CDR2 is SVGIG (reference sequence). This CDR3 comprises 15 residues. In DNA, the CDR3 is TGTGCCTGGAGTGTTGGCCAAAGCTCCTACAATGAGCAGTTCTTC. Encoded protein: CAWSVGQSSYNEQFF.

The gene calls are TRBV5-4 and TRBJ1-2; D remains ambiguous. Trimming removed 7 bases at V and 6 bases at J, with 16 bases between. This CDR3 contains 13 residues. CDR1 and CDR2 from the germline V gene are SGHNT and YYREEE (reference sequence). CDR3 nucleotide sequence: TGTGCCAGCTCGGACCGGGAAGGTGATGGCTACACCTTC. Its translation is CASSDREGDGYTF.

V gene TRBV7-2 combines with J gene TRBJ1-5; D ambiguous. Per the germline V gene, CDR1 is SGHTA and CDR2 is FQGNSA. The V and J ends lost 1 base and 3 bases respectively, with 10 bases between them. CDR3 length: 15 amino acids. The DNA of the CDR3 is TGTGCCAGCAGCTTAGGACAACGTCCCAATCAGCCCCAGCATTTT. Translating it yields CASSLGQRPNQPQHF.

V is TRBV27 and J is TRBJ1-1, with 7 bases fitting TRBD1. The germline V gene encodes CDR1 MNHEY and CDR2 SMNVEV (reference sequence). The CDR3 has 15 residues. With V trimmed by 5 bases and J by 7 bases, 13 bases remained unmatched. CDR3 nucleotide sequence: TGTGCCAGCAGTCCTACGGGACAGTTGGGGTATGAAGCTTTCTTT. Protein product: CASSPTGQLGYEAFF.